Listed below are T cell receptor beta chains from one sample, sequenced in a study of CD8+ T cells in alopecia areata. Libraries were prepared by immunoSEQ multiplex PCR; TCRdb keeps only in-frame clonotypes and omits some of them. Among 210,000 or so clones, just over 65% were seen once, and the ten largest hold more than 1%. The sequencing here drew on CD4+ T cells sorted from blood, taken at approximately week 44, from a patient treated with tofacitinib. Receptors originate from a human donor with alopecia areata. The CDR3 runs from the conserved cysteine through the conserved F or W. D genes are given only for firm matches. Expanded clones get a size class; other rows say once, few or many, or leave the size out.

clone size	D gene	J gene	V gene	CDR3 DNA	CDR3 protein
-	TRBD1	TRBJ1-5	TRBV5-1	TGCGCCAGCAGCCCTACGACAGGGTCCAATCAGCCCCAGCATTTT	CASSPTTGSNQPQHF
-	TRBD2	TRBJ2-1	TRBV28	TGTGCCAGCAGTTTGGGTCTAGCGGGCTCCAATGAGCAGTTCTTC	CASSLGLAGSNEQFF
-	TRBD1	TRBJ2-3	TRBV27	TGTGCCAGCAGTACCCCGGGACAGCTCACAGATACGCAGTATTTT	CASSTPGQLTDTQYF
-	TRBD1	TRBJ2-2	TRBV9	TGTGCCAGCAATCGGGGACAGGGGGCGGCCGGGGAGCTGTTTTTT	CASNRGQGAAGELFF
-	-	TRBJ1-1	TRBV6-1	TGTGCCAGCAGTGAAGAGCTAGGGGTAGGGGCTTTCTTT	CASSEELGVGAFF
few	-	TRBJ2-4	TRBV10-3	TGTGCCATCAGTGAGGGGATTGGCAAAAACATTCAGTACTTC	CAISEGIGKNIQYF
few	-	TRBJ2-7	TRBV30	TGTGCCTGGAGTCTGGGGGGCTACGAGCAGTACTTC	CAWSLGGYEQYF
-	-	TRBJ1-5	TRBV4-3	TGCGCCAGCAGCCAAGATAGAGATCAGCCCCAGCATTTT	CASSQDRDQPQHF
few	-	TRBJ1-5	TRBV6-6	TGTGCCAGCAGTTACTTTACAGGGTTGTTACAGCCCCAGCATTTT	CASSYFTGLLQPQHF
few	TRBD1	TRBJ2-7	TRBV15	TGTGCCACCAGCAGAGATGGGCAGGGGGCCTACGAGCAGTACTTC	CATSRDGQGAYEQYF
-	-	TRBJ2-2	TRBV9	TGTGCCAGCAGCGCCGGAGACAGCCTAAACACCGGGGAGCTGTTTTTT	CASSAGDSLNTGELFF
-	TRBD2	TRBJ2-3	TRBV18	TGTGCCAGCTCACCAGGGACGGGAGGCCCGGGGCAGGCGCAGTATTTT	CASSPGTGGPGQAQYF
-	-	TRBJ2-6	TRBV6-1	TGTGCCAGCACCAGCTCTGGGGCCAACGTCCTGACTTTC	CASTSSGANVLTF
-	-	TRBJ1-5	TRBV30	TGTGCCTGGAGTTCGGGGGCGGCTCAGCCCCAGCATTTT	CAWSSGAAQPQHF
-	-	TRBJ1-1	TRBV9	TGTGCCAGCAGCGTAGGTATCCCGGGGACTGAAGCTTTCTTT	CASSVGIPGTEAFF
few	-	TRBJ2-3	TRBV5-1	TGCGCCAGCAGCTTGCTTGCGGAGCCGAGCACAGATACGCAGTATTTT	CASSLLAEPSTDTQYF
-	-	TRBJ2-4	TRBV23-1	TGCGCCAGCAGTCAACGGCGGGACAGTAAAAACATTCAGTACTTC	CASSQRRDSKNIQYF
once	-	TRBJ2-3	TRBV29-1	TGCAGCGTTGAAAAGGGGATCGATACGCAGTATTTT	CSVEKGIDTQYF
-	TRBD1	TRBJ2-1	TRBV29-1	TGCAGCGGGGGACAGGGGCGAAATGAGCAGTTCTTC	CSGGQGRNEQFF
-	-	TRBJ2-7	TRBV10-3	TGTGCCATCAGTGAGTCGCCGTGGAGCTCCTACGAGCAGTACTTC	CAISESPWSSYEQYF
-	-	TRBJ1-2	TRBV7-9	TGTGCCAGCAGCTTAGCAGGGGTCCTCTATGGCTACACCTTC	CASSLAGVLYGYTF
-	-	TRBJ2-3	TRBV9	TGTGCCAGCAGCGTAGGTGTTTCGACAGATCTAAATACGCAGTATTTT	CASSVGVSTDLNTQYF
once	-	TRBJ2-3	TRBV7-2	TGTGCCAGCAGCCCCGGGACTGGTCCCGTCCCGCAGTATTTT	CASSPGTGPVPQYF
-	TRBD1	TRBJ1-1	TRBV5-1	TGCGCCAGCAGCAGACGACAGGGGGCTGACACTGAAGCTTTCTTT	CASSRRQGADTEAFF
-	-	TRBJ1-1	TRBV5-4	TGTGCCAGCAGCAGAGAAGGCTGGACTGAAGCTTTCTTT	CASSREGWTEAFF
few	TRBD1	TRBJ2-7	TRBV29-1	TGCAGCGTCTCGGGACAGGGGCACGAGCAGTACTTC	CSVSGQGHEQYF
-	-	TRBJ2-4	TRBV5-1	TGCGCCAGCAGCGAAGATCGGGCCAAAAACATTCAGTACTTC	CASSEDRAKNIQYF
-	-	TRBJ2-3	TRBV29-1	TGCAGCGTTGAAGATAGAGAAGAAGCCGCCACAGATACGCAGTATTTT	CSVEDREEAATDTQYF
-	-	TRBJ2-1	TRBV4-1	TGCGCCAGCAGCCAGAGAGTAAGGGGCGGCGAGCAGTTCTTC	CASSQRVRGGEQFF
-	-	TRBJ2-4	TRBV7-2	TGTGCCAGCAGCTTTGACGTAGCCAAAAACATTCAGTACTTC	CASSFDVAKNIQYF
-	-	TRBJ2-2	TRBV30	TGTGCCTTCCTCCCTGCTAACACCGGGGAGCTGTTTTTT	CAFLPANTGELFF
-	-	TRBJ2-3	TRBV14	TGTGCCAGCAGCCCGAATCCCCTGCGTGGCACAGATACGCAGTATTTT	CASSPNPLRGTDTQYF
many	-	TRBJ1-4	TRBV5-1	TGCGCCAGCAGCTTGGTTTTGTCGGACAAGGAAAAACTGTTTTTT	CASSLVLSDKEKLFF
-	-	TRBJ2-3	TRBV7-2	TGTGCCAGCAGCTTTCCAGGGCCAGGAGATACGCAGTATTTT	CASSFPGPGDTQYF
few	-	TRBJ2-2	TRBV6-6	TGTGCCAGCAGTTATTTGTCAAACACCGGGGAGCTGTTTTTT	CASSYLSNTGELFF
-	-	TRBJ2-1	TRBV5-6	TGTGCCAGCAGCTTGGGGGGCAGGAGCTACTACAATGAGCAGTTCTTC	CASSLGGRSYYNEQFF
-	TRBD1	TRBJ2-1	TRBV30	TGTGCCTGGACACACCCGGGACAGGGACAGTTCTTC	CAWTHPGQGQFF
-	-	TRBJ2-1	TRBV30	TGTGCCTGGAGTGTCCTTTTTATGGCTGAGCAGTTCTTC	CAWSVLFMAEQFF
-	-	TRBJ2-5	TRBV2	TGTGCCAGCAGTGAAGGGACAGAAGAGACCCAGTACTTC	CASSEGTEETQYF
many	-	TRBJ2-7	TRBV7-2	TGTGCCAGCAGCTTAGGTGGCAGGAGAGCCTACGAGCAGTACTTC	CASSLGGRRAYEQYF
few	TRBD1	TRBJ1-1	TRBV29-1	TGCAGCGTTGAACTTAGGACAGGGAACACTGAAGCTTTCTTT	CSVELRTGNTEAFF
-	-	TRBJ1-1	TRBV25-1	TGTGCCAGCAGTGCTGGGACTGCAGCTTTCTTT	CASSAGTAAFF
-	TRBD2	TRBJ2-1	TRBV19	TGTGCCAGTAGTATTTGGGCTAGCGGCGACAATGAGCAGTTCTTC	CASSIWASGDNEQFF
-	-	TRBJ2-3	TRBV4-1	TGCGCCAGCAGCCAAGGCCCCGCAGATACGCAGTATTTT	CASSQGPADTQYF
-	-	TRBJ1-1	TRBV28	TGTGCCAGCAGTCCACCCGACAGAATATTGAACACTGAAGCTTTCTTT	CASSPPDRILNTEAFF